The 16 T cell receptor beta chains below come from one sample, sequenced in a study of response to subunit inactivated influenza vaccine. TCRdb itself ran the RT-PCR reads through MiXCR, one entry per CDR3 protein. Of a few hundred thousand distinct CDR3 sequences detected, about 12% appear once; the ten largest clones hold over 6.5%. The sample consisted of non-naive T cells sorted from PBMCs, taken 14 to 15 days before vaccination. These TCRs come from a man aged 45-65 years who received an inactivated influenza vaccine.

This clonotype has only a few counts. J is TRBJ1-1 and V is TRBV10-3; TRBD1 matches 7 bases. Germline V gene sequence: CDR1 ENHRY, CDR2 SYGVKD. J was trimmed by 7 bases and V by 6 bases; bases with no gene match: 11. CDR3 length: 14 amino acids. This CDR3 reads CAISLTGRDDEAFF. The CDR3 DNA reads as TGTGCCATCAGCCTGACAGGGAGGGACGATGAAGCTTTCTTT.

The chain carries TRBV20-1 and TRBJ2-4; 8 bases align to TRBD1. The CDR3 sequence is 12 residues long. Germline trimming cut 5 bases from V and 8 bases from J; bases unmatched to any gene: 5. CDR1 is DFQATT, CDR2 SNEGSKA, per germline (reference sequence). The DNA for the CDR3 is TGCAGTGCTGTGGACAGGGAGGACATTCAGTACTTC. Its translation is CSAVDREDIQYF.

The sample holds many counts of this clonotype. The rearrangement links TRBV10-3 to TRBJ2-3, with no clear D. V was cut by 3 bases and J by 0 bases, with 7 bases left in between. CDR1 ENHRY and CDR2 SYGVKD come from the germline V gene. The CDR3 totals 14 residues. CDR3 sequence: CAISDPTSTDTQYF. The CDR3 DNA follows: TGTGCCATCAGTGATCCCACAAGCACAGATACGCAGTATTTT.

This clonotype was counted only a few times. The rearrangement uses TRBV29-1 and TRBJ2-5; 8 bases align to TRBD2. This CDR3 spans 12 amino acids. Trimming at V came to 6 bases and at J to 4 bases, leaving 4 bases not matched to a gene. Looked up from germline, CDR1 is SQVTM and CDR2 is ANQGSEA. The CDR3 nucleotides are TGCAGCGTCATAACTAGCGGAGAGACCCAGTACTTC. Encoded protein: CSVITSGETQYF.

In its sample, this clonotype was seen many times. This chain links TRBV7-2 with TRBJ2-1, with TRBD2 identical over 13 bases. The germline V gene encodes CDR1 SGHTA and CDR2 FQGNSA. The CDR3 is made up of 16 amino acids. With V trimmed by 3 bases and J by 8 bases, 7 bases remained unmatched. Here the CDR3 reads CASSLATSGGAHEQFF. For the CDR3, the DNA is TGTGCCAGCAGCTTGGCTACTAGCGGGGGGGCTCATGAGCAGTTCTTC.

This clonotype was counted at least ten times. The chain joins TRBV12-3 or TRBV12-4 to TRBJ2-1; D possibly corresponds to TRBD2 (5 bases). This CDR3 comprises 15 residues. Trimming left V 1 base short and J 0 bases short, with 7 bases between. The CDR3 loop reads CASSLEGSSYNEQFF. In DNA, the CDR3 is TGTGCCAGCAGTTTAGAAGGGAGCTCCTACAATGAGCAGTTCTTC.

This clonotype was found many times. The V and J genes are TRBV30 and TRBJ1-4, with D uncertain. Trimming stripped 1 base from V and 7 bases from J, with 10 bases between. The CDR3 is 13 residues long. In germline, CDR1 is GTSNPN, CDR2 SVGIG (reference sequence). The CDR3 DNA reads as TGTGCCTGGAGTGATGGCCTGACTGAAAAACTGTTTTTT. Translated: CAWSDGLTEKLFF.

The chain combines TRBV30 with TRBJ1-1; TRBD1 matches 8 bases. The CDR3 totals 14 residues. Germline V gives CDR1 GTSNPN, CDR2 SVGIG (reference sequence). V was pared by 3 bases and J by 3 bases, with 6 bases of the junction left unmatched. The CDR3 loop reads CAWSSGQGDTEAFF. In DNA, the CDR3 is TGTGCCTGGAGCTCCGGACAGGGTGACACTGAAGCTTTCTTT.

V is TRBV29-1 and J is TRBJ2-7, with D maybe TRBD1 (5 bases). Trimming removed 7 bases from V and 2 bases from J, with 12 bases in between. The germline gives CDR1 SQVTM, CDR2 ANQGSEA. This CDR3 comprises 12 residues. Here the CDR3 reads CSGKTETYEQYF. The CDR3 nucleotides read TGCAGCGGAAAGACAGAGACCTACGAGCAGTACTTC.

J is TRBJ2-7 and V is TRBV12-3 or TRBV12-4, with D possibly being TRBD1 (6 bases). The V gene lost 6 bases and the J gene lost 4 bases, with 16 bases spanning the gap. This CDR3 has 14 residues. The CDR3 DNA sequence: TGTGCCAGCAGCTGGACAGCCTCTCATTACGAGCAGTACTTC. It specifies CASSWTASHYEQYF.

This clonotype was found a few times. This rearrangement joins TRBV27 to TRBJ1-4, with 8 positions matching TRBD1. This CDR3 comprises 15 residues. Trimming removed 5 bases from V and 8 bases from J; junction bases left unmatched: 10. The germline V gene has CDR1 MNHEY and CDR2 SMNVEV (reference sequence). CDR3 sequence (DNA): TGTGCCAGCAGTATGGACAGGGCCCCCTGGGAAAAACTGTTTTTT. Its protein is CASSMDRAPWEKLFF.

In this sample, this clonotype turned up a few times. DNA for the CDR3: TGTGCCAGCAGTCCATACTCCCTAGCCGACAGAGGAGTCTACGAGCAGTACTTC. It is translated as CASSPYSLADRGVYEQYF. This sequence joins TRBV6-1 and TRBJ2-7, with D possibly called TRBD1 or TRBD2 (5 bases each). The CDR3 extends over 18 amino acids. Germline V CDR1 and CDR2: MNHNS, SASEGT. Trimming took 5 bases from V and 3 from J, leaving 26 bases between them.

The V and J genes are TRBV28 and TRBJ1-5; 10 nucleotides match TRBD1. Trimming at V came to 6 bases and at J to 1 base, leaving 6 bases not matched to a gene. This CDR3 is 16 amino acids long. CDR1 MDHEN and CDR2 SYDVKM come from the germline V gene. The CDR3 bases are TGTGCCAGCAGCCTCGGGACAGGGGAAAGCAATCAGCCCCAGCATTTT. This encodes CASSLGTGESNQPQHF.

V and J are TRBV20-1 and TRBJ2-1; D unresolved. The germline gives CDR1 DFQATT, CDR2 SNEGSKA (reference sequence). Trimming pared 3 bases from V and 3 bases from J, leaving 9 bases between. The CDR3 spans 13 residues. This chain's CDR3 is CSASWADYNEQFF. The CDR3 DNA sequence: TGCAGTGCTAGTTGGGCGGACTACAATGAGCAGTTCTTC.

V usage is TRBV5-4 and J usage is TRBJ1-2, with a tentative D call TRBD1 (5 bases). Germline V lookup: CDR1 SGHNT, CDR2 YYREEE (reference sequence). CDR3 length equals 13 residues. Trimming took off 5 bases at V and 1 base at J, with 9 bases between the two ends. This CDR3 reads CASRSQGNYGYTF. CDR3 in DNA: TGTGCCAGCAGATCTCAGGGTAACTATGGCTACACCTTC.

This clonotype was detected many times. The chain has TRBV20-1 and TRBJ1-4; D perhaps matches TRBD1 (5 bases). Germline CDR1 and CDR2: DFQATT and SNEGSKA (reference sequence). Trimming left V 0 bases short and J 6 bases short, with 11 bases between. The CDR3 loop spans 14 amino acids. CDR3: CSARDAIGDEKLFF. The CDR3 nucleotides are TGCAGTGCTAGAGATGCGATAGGGGATGAAAAACTGTTTTTT.